The 12 T cell receptor beta chains presented below share a single source sample, sequenced in a study of spatial heterogeneity in lung cancer. In TCRdb, the 5' RACE reads were re-called with MiXCR into one record per CDR3 protein. The table lists some 40,000 distinct CDR3 sequences, roughly 5.5% of them singletons. Indicated time point: sample taken at primary tumor resection. Frozen PBMC, nontumor lung or tumor provided whole RNA, which was sequenced unsorted. The input for sequencing was PBMCs, taken at surgery. The receptors here all came from a female donor with early-stage non-small cell lung cancer.

This clonotype occurred many times. This chain uses TRBV29-1 with TRBJ2-2; a weak D match, TRBD1 (6 bases). V lost 4 bases, J lost 7 bases, and 19 bases lay in between. The CDR3 length is 15 residues. Germline V gene data show CDR1 as SQVTM and CDR2 as ANQGSEA. The CDR3 loop reads CSVGEGAAGVGELFF. CDR3 coding DNA: TGCAGCGTTGGTGAAGGTGCCGCAGGGGTCGGGGAGCTGTTTTTT.

The chain is built from TRBV30 and TRBJ1-1; D is possibly TRBD1 (6 bases). The CDR3 consists of 13 residues. Trimming pared 0 bases from V and 4 bases from J, leaving 9 bases between. Germline assignment: CDR1 GTSNPN and CDR2 SVGIG (reference sequence). For the CDR3, the DNA is TGTGCCTGGAGTGTAGGGGGGATCACTGAAGCTTTCTTT. Protein: CAWSVGGITEAFF.

The chain employs TRBV30 and TRBJ1-4; D call uncertain. Germline V gene lookup returns CDR1 GTSNPN and CDR2 SVGIG (reference sequence). This CDR3 spans 14 amino acids. The V gene lost 0 bases and the J gene lost 5 bases, with 10 bases spanning the gap. The CDR3 DNA reads TGTGCCTGGAGTGTACCCGCCTTGAATGAAAAACTGTTTTTT. Its translation is CAWSVPALNEKLFF.

The sample holds many counts of this clonotype. This rearrangement joins TRBV19 to TRBJ2-7; D is unclear. V lost 3 bases and J 0 bases, leaving 9 bases between the germline ends. The CDR3 totals 14 residues. The V gene's germline CDR1 is LNHDA and CDR2 SQIVND (reference sequence). As DNA, the CDR3 is TGTGCCAGTAGTATGGTCGGAAGCTCCTACGAGCAGTACTTC. Protein product: CASSMVGSSYEQYF.

This clonotype was seen repeatedly, ten times or more. The chain recombines TRBV30 with TRBJ1-1; 8 bases line up with TRBD1. The CDR3 consists of 13 residues. Unmatched junction bases numbered 2, after V lost 4 bases and J lost 1 base. The germline V gene has CDR1 GTSNPN and CDR2 SVGIG (reference sequence). The DNA of the CDR3 is TGTGCCTGGACAGGGGGCAGGAACACTGAAGCTTTCTTT. It specifies CAWTGGRNTEAFF.

This clonotype was observed many times. This chain uses TRBV2 with TRBJ2-1, with D uncertain. The CDR3 contains 15 residues. Germline CDR1 reads SNHLY; CDR2 reads FYNNEI. The ends were cut back, 7 bases at V and 0 bases at J, with 13 bases in the middle. This CDR3 is CASTRTPSSYNEQFF. The CDR3 DNA reads as TGTGCCAGCACTCGGACGCCCAGCTCCTACAATGAGCAGTTCTTC.

This clonotype was counted at least ten times. The chain uses TRBV5-1 and TRBJ2-5; D is undetermined. Trimming took off 0 bases at V and 1 base at J, with 19 bases between the two ends. In germline, CDR1 is SGHRS, CDR2 YFSETQ. The CDR3 spans 18 residues. The chain's CDR3 is CASSLGMIFQTAQETQYF. CDR3 DNA sequence: TGCGCCAGCAGCTTGGGTATGATATTCCAGACCGCCCAAGAGACCCAGTACTTC. Using reference TRBV5-1 and TRBJ2-5 for the parts outside the CDR3, the full variable domain is KAGVTQTPRYLIKTRGQQVTLSCSPISGHRSVSWYQQTPGQGLQFLFEYFSETQRNKGNFPGRFSGRQFSNSRSEMNVSTLELGDSALYLCASSLGMIFQTAQETQYFGPGTRLLVL.

This clonotype was detected many times. The chain links TRBV11-2 to TRBJ2-7; D remains ambiguous. Trimming took off 0 bases at V and 0 bases at J, with 3 bases between the two ends. CDR1 is SGHAT, CDR2 FQNNGV, per germline. The CDR3 is 13 amino acids. In DNA form, the CDR3 reads TGTGCCAGCAGCTTAGACTCCTCCTACGAGCAGTACTTC. Its protein product is CASSLDSSYEQYF.

This clonotype was recorded at least ten times. The CDR3 reads CASSSFWRGSQETQYF. The DNA of the CDR3 is TGTGCCAGCAGCTCATTCTGGCGGGGGTCCCAAGAGACCCAGTACTTC. The chain has TRBV5-4 and TRBJ2-5; 7 bases agree with TRBD2. J was trimmed by 1 base and V by 3 bases; bases with no gene match: 9. Germline V gene sequence: CDR1 SGHNT, CDR2 YYREEE (reference sequence). The length of the CDR3 is 16 residues. Variable domain in full (rest from reference TRBV5-4 and TRBJ2-5): ETGVTQSPTHLIKTRGQQVTLRCSSQSGHNTVSWYQQALGQGPQFIFQYYREEENGRGNFPPRFSGLQFPNYSSELNVNALELDDSALYLCASSSFWRGSQETQYFGPGTRLLVL.

J is TRBJ2-1 and V is TRBV12-3 or TRBV12-4; a possible D gene is TRBD2 (6 bases). Trimming shortened V by 7 bases and J by 8 bases, and 18 bases separated the two germline ends. The CDR3 loop spans 14 amino acids. CDR3 protein: CASTLRLGDYEQFF. CDR3 DNA: TGTGCCAGCACCCTAAGGTTGGGGGACTATGAGCAGTTCTTC.

The sample holds a few counts of this clonotype. At one boundary the junction diverges from the germline segment, which might be a read error. The V gene is TRBV15, the J gene TRBJ2-2, with 8 bases that match TRBD1. The CDR3 is 17 residues long. Germline CDR1 and CDR2: LNHNV and YYDKDF (reference sequence). CDR3 amino acids: CATSGERTGKLPGELFF. For the CDR3, the DNA is TGTGCCACCAGCGGAGAACGGACAGGGAAGTTACCCGGGGAGCTGTTTTTT. Variable domain in full (rest from reference TRBV15 and TRBJ2-2): DAMVIQNPRYQVTQFGKPVTLSCSQTLNHNVMYWYQQKSSQAPKLLFHYYDKDFNNEADTPDNFQSRRPNTSFCFLDIRSPGLGDTAMYLCATSGERTGKLPGELFFGEGSRLTVL.

This clonotype occurred many times. The chain joins TRBV10-3 to TRBJ2-3, with D uncertain. Trimming took 10 bases from V and 3 from J, leaving 17 bases between them. CDR3 length: 14 residues. Germline assignment: CDR1 ENHRY and CDR2 SYGVKD. CDR3 DNA sequence: TGTGCCACCGCAAACGCCCGGTATACAGATACGCAGTATTTT. It encodes CATANARYTDTQYF.